These 21 T cell receptor beta chains share one sample of origin, sequenced in a study of CD8 T cells in Susac syndrome. Reverse transcription used roughly 0.5 to 1 ug RNA and random hexamers. TCRdb re-derived calls from the immunoSEQ multiplex PCR reads in MiXCR, one entry per CDR3 protein. The table records about 90,000 distinct CDR3 sequences, approximately 92% of them present only once. Input material: CD8+ T cells from PBMCs. The receptors were sampled from a human donor in good health.

The V call is TRBV9, the J call TRBJ2-7; a possible D gene is TRBD1 (6 bases). Germline lookup yields CDR1 SGDLS and CDR2 YYNGEE. V lost 4 bases to trimming and J lost 2 bases, with 16 bases between them. The CDR3 length is 15 residues. The CDR3 reads CASSPSAGVPYEQYF. CDR3 DNA sequence: TGTGCCAGCAGCCCCTCAGCAGGGGTCCCCTACGAGCAGTACTTC.

The chain combines TRBV6-5 with TRBJ1-1; D is unclear. CDR3 length: 15 residues. The germline V gene encodes CDR1 MNHEY and CDR2 SVGAGI. The ends were cut back, 5 bases at V and 4 bases at J, with 17 bases in the middle. CDR3 sequence: CASSPYSAGPTEAFF. CDR3 DNA sequence: TGTGCCAGCAGTCCATACTCGGCAGGCCCCACTGAAGCTTTCTTT.

The J gene is TRBJ1-1, the V gene TRBV15; 7 bases are a match to TRBD1. Germline V gives CDR1 LNHNV, CDR2 YYDKDF (reference sequence). Unmatched junction bases numbered 5, after V lost 10 bases and J lost 0 bases. This CDR3 region has 13 residues. The chain's CDR3 is CAIRQGVNTEAFF. The CDR3, as DNA: TGTGCCATAAGGCAGGGGGTGAACACTGAAGCTTTCTTT.

This chain joins TRBV5-1 and TRBJ2-4; D is undetermined. Deletions cut 3 bases from V and 5 bases from J, with 9 bases between. Germline CDR1 reads SGHRS; CDR2 reads YFSETQ. This CDR3 spans 13 amino acids. CDR3: CASSYGWENIQYF. The CDR3 nucleotides are TGCGCCAGCAGCTATGGCTGGGAAAACATTCAGTACTTC. Variable domain in full (rest from reference TRBV5-1 and TRBJ2-4): KAGVTQTPRYLIKTRGQQVTLSCSPISGHRSVSWYQQTPGQGLQFLFEYFSETQRNKGNFPGRFSGRQFSNSRSEMNVSTLELGDSALYLCASSYGWENIQYFGAGTRLSVL.

This clonotype was seen just once. The gene calls are TRBV5-1 and TRBJ1-6, with D maybe TRBD1 (5 bases). CDR1 is SGHRS and CDR2 is YFSETQ in the germline V gene. The germline V and J ends were trimmed by 0 bases and 10 bases, with 11 bases remaining between them. There are 14 residues in the CDR3. CDR3 residues: CASSLEGWESPLHF. CDR3 sequence (DNA): TGCGCCAGCAGCTTGGAGGGGTGGGAGTCACCCCTCCACTTT.

This chain connects TRBV18 to TRBJ1-1; D uncertain. This CDR3 contains 13 residues. Germline assignment: CDR1 KGHSH and CDR2 LQKENI. Trimming removed 2 bases from V and 10 bases from J, with 14 bases in between. The CDR3 here is CASSPGPTTGAFF. The CDR3 DNA is TGTGCCAGCTCACCAGGGCCAACTACGGGAGCTTTCTTT.

V is TRBV13 and J is TRBJ2-4; 11 bases match TRBD2. CDR3 length equals 16 residues. Germline V lookup: CDR1 PRHDT, CDR2 FYEKMQ (reference sequence). V lost 5 bases to trimming and J lost 1 base; unmatched junction nucleotides: 4. This CDR3 is CASSRASGGAKNIQYF. The CDR3 nucleotides are TGTGCCAGCAGCCGAGCTAGCGGGGGGGCCAAAAACATTCAGTACTTC.

This clonotype has only a few counts. V gene TRBV5-1 combines with J gene TRBJ2-5; D is ambiguous. V lost 5 bases to trimming and J lost 1 base, with 12 bases between them. Germline CDR1 reads SGHRS; CDR2 reads YFSETQ. CDR3 size: 14 residues. The CDR3 loop is CASRAADPQETQYF. CDR3 nucleotide sequence: TGCGCCAGCAGGGCCGCGGATCCCCAAGAGACCCAGTACTTC.

The chain joins TRBV5-4 to TRBJ1-1, with 7 bases matching TRBD1. V lost 2 bases, J lost 6 bases, and 7 bases stayed unmatched. The CDR3 runs 14 residues. Germline CDR1 SGHNT, CDR2 YYREEE (reference sequence). The CDR3 sequence is CASSFQGGGAEAFF. CDR3 DNA: TGTGCCAGCAGCTTCCAGGGGGGCGGCGCTGAAGCTTTCTTT.

V gene TRBV10-1 combines with J gene TRBJ1-1; tentative D call: TRBD1 (5 bases). V lost 0 bases and J lost 1, with 9 bases in between. The CDR3 is made up of 15 amino acids. Germline-derived CDR1 and CDR2 are WNHNN and SYGVQD (reference sequence). CDR3 DNA sequence: TGCGCCAGCAGTGAGTCGACGGGGGGGAACACTGAAGCTTTCTTT. This sequence encodes CASSESTGGNTEAFF.

This clonotype was recorded once. J is TRBJ2-1 and V is TRBV19; 12 nucleotides line up with TRBD2. The CDR3 length is 16 residues. Germline V gives CDR1 LNHDA, CDR2 SQIVND (reference sequence). Trimming at V came to 5 bases and at J to 6 bases, leaving 8 bases not matched to a gene. For the CDR3, the DNA is TGTGCCAGTAGTGCCCTTCTAGCGGGGGGGCCCAATGAGCAGTTCTTC. It is translated as CASSALLAGGPNEQFF.

The rearrangement joins TRBV12-3 or TRBV12-4 to TRBJ2-1; D is possibly TRBD1 (5 bases). The CDR3 covers 11 residues. The V end lost 4 bases, the J end lost 10 bases, and 8 bases lay between the germline ends. The CDR3 DNA is TGTGCCAGCAGTTCCAACAGGGAGCAGTTCTTC. This translates into CASSSNREQFF.

This clonotype was counted a single time. The chain has TRBV9 and TRBJ2-3; possible D gene TRBD1, 6 bases. The CDR3 is 12 amino acids. CDR1 is SGDLS, CDR2 YYNGEE, per germline. Trimming took 3 bases from V and 7 from J, leaving 9 bases between them. The CDR3 region is CASSEGVNTQYF. The CDR3 nucleotides are TGTGCCAGCAGCGAGGGGGTAAATACGCAGTATTTT. Full variable domain (rest looked up from reference TRBV9 and TRBJ2-3): DSGVTQTPKHLITATGQRVTLRCSPRSGDLSVYWYQQSLDQGLQFLIQYYNGEERAKGNILERFSAQQFPDLHSELNLSSLELGDSALYFCASSEGVNTQYFGPGTRLTVL.

The chain links TRBV5-1 to TRBJ2-3; D not certain. CDR1 and CDR2 from the germline V gene are SGHRS and YFSETQ. CDR3 length: 15 residues. V gave up 2 bases and J gave up 2 bases, with 12 bases separating them. In nucleotides, the CDR3 is TGCGCCAGCAGCTTTGGAATTAGCTTCACAGATACGCAGTATTTT. Translation gives CASSFGISFTDTQYF.

The chain has TRBV2 and TRBJ2-1, with TRBD1 matching 7 bases. The CDR3 runs 13 residues. Losses at the gene ends were 8 bases for V and 5 bases for J; bases not matched to a gene: 6. The germline V gene encodes CDR1 SNHLY and CDR2 FYNNEI. The CDR3 protein is CASLTGNDNEQFF. In DNA, the CDR3 is TGTGCCAGCCTGACAGGGAATGACAATGAGCAGTTCTTC.

This clonotype was seen only once. The chain recombines TRBV29-1 with TRBJ2-3, with D hard to call. V was cut by 1 base and J by 0 bases, with 11 bases left in between. Germline values: CDR1 SQVTM, CDR2 ANQGSEA. The CDR3 consists of 15 residues. DNA for the CDR3: TGCAGCGTTGAAGCCGTAGATCTTAGCACAGATACGCAGTATTTT. It codes for CSVEAVDLSTDTQYF.

V usage is TRBV29-1 and J usage is TRBJ2-2; no clear D gene. The ends were cut back, 4 bases at V and 4 bases at J, with 13 bases in the middle. In germline, CDR1 is SQVTM, CDR2 ANQGSEA. The CDR3 covers 14 residues. CDR3 residues: CSVVLVRPTGELFF. The DNA for the CDR3 is TGCAGCGTTGTACTGGTCCGACCCACCGGGGAGCTGTTTTTT.

The rearrangement links TRBV3-1 to TRBJ1-1; D might be TRBD1 (5 bases). Germline V gene lookup returns CDR1 LGHDT and CDR2 YNNKEL (reference sequence). The CDR3 spans 13 residues. V was cut by 6 bases and J by 5 bases, with 13 bases left in between. CDR3 protein: CASSPPGLTEAFF. For the CDR3, the DNA is TGTGCCAGCAGTCCGCCAGGGTTGACTGAAGCTTTCTTT.

The genes are TRBV2 and TRBJ2-5, with TRBD2 as a possible D gene (6 bases). CDR3 length: 15 amino acids. Trimming stripped 1 base from V and 2 bases from J, with 11 bases between. Germline V CDR1 and CDR2: SNHLY, FYNNEI. This CDR3 reads CASSEGWGRQETQYF. CDR3 bases: TGTGCCAGCAGTGAAGGGTGGGGGAGGCAAGAGACCCAGTACTTC. The entire variable domain, with the rest obtained from reference TRBV2 and TRBJ2-5, is as follows: EPEVTQTPSHQVTQMGQEVILRCVPISNHLYFYWYRQILGQKVEFLVSFYNNEISEKSEIFDDQFSVERPDGSNFTLKIRSTKLEDSAMYFCASSEGWGRQETQYFGPGTRLLVL.

The chain carries TRBV18 and TRBJ2-7, with 7 bases lining up with TRBD1. The CDR3 has 17 amino acids. CDR1 is KGHSH and CDR2 is LQKENI in the germline V gene. Trimming cost V 3 bases and J 0 bases; bases outside gene matches: 11. The CDR3 region has the DNA TGTGCCAGCTCACCGACTGGACAGGTACGACCCTCCTACGAGCAGTACTTC. It yields the protein CASSPTGQVRPSYEQYF.

The chain links TRBV5-1 to TRBJ1-2; unclear D gene. The CDR3 is 15 amino acids. Trimming stripped 0 bases from V and 0 bases from J, with 9 bases between. Per the germline V gene, CDR1 is SGHRS and CDR2 is YFSETQ. The CDR3 nucleotides read TGCGCCAGCAGCTTGGCCGCCAGAACTAACTATGGCTACACCTTC. Translating it yields CASSLAARTNYGYTF.